The subject of this entry is one T cell receptor beta chain. After extraction with the RNeasy kit, about 0.45 to 1 ug of the RNA was reverse transcribed using random hexamers. Via MiXCR, TCRdb re-called the immunoSEQ multiplex PCR reads, giving one row per CDR3 protein. The sample lists around 170,000 distinct CDR3 sequences, 90% to 96% occurring once. The data originate from a study of CD8 T cells in Susac syndrome. Study information: Among the Susac syndrome patients sequenced, over five had active disease and fewer than 10 were in remission. At blood draw, Susac syndrome patients were therapy-naive, on corticosteroids, or on intravenous immunoglobulin alone.

CD8+ and CD4+ T cells from blood underwent TCR beta sequencing, which was carried out in a high-throughput format. TEMRA cells were FACS-enriched, unlike CD8+ and CD4+ T cells, which were negatively isolated. V lost 7 bases and J lost 5, with 9 bases in between. The V gene's germline CDR1 is LGHNT and CDR2 FRNRAP. This CDR3 has 12 residues. This TCR came from a human donor with Susac syndrome. The sample taken for sequencing was CD4+ T cells from PBMCs. The chain couples TRBV12-5 to TRBJ1-5, with D tentatively TRBD1 (6 bases). The CDR3 coding sequence is TGTGCTAGTGCCACAGGGTATCAGCCCCAGCATTTT. Protein sequence: CASATGYQPQHF.